The present T cell receptor (beta chain) was sequenced within a study of T-cell reconstitution after alpha-beta-depleted transplantation in children. In its sample, this clonotype was seen a few times. Its specificity is unknown. The V gene end was trimmed by 5 bases and the J gene end by 6 bases; junction bases not matched to a gene: 9. The CDR3 consists of 14 residues. CDR1 and CDR2 from the germline V gene are DFQATT and SNEGSKA (reference sequence). Broader study findings: Newly made T cells mostly supplied T-cell counts and diversity one year after transplant.

As it was prepared, the TCRbeta library received unique molecular identifiers. TCRdb independently ran MiXCR on the PCR reads; one entry per CDR3 protein. Among about 870,000 distinct CDR3 sequences listed, about 15% were seen once. The sequence derives from a male patient between 5 and 17 years old who had a stem cell transplant for acute lymphoblastic leukemia, so the T cells may come from the graft donor. Sample: PBMCs, mostly from graft donor cells, taken 360 days after TCRalphabeta/CD19-depleted stem cell transplant. The chain joins TRBV20-1 to TRBJ2-3; 9 bases are a match to TRBD2. Here the CDR3 DNA reads TGCAGTGCTCTTAGCGGGAGTCTGGCGGATACGCAGTATTTT. It yields the protein CSALSGSLADTQYF.